This record covers a single T cell receptor (beta chain). The data belong to a study of control samples from healthy donors and cancer patients. This table comes from immunoSEQ multiplex PCR, and its TCRdb copy is limited to in-frame clones, with some not included. The sample includes approximately 120,000 clones, around 87% of them seen just once. CDR1 is GTSNPN and CDR2 is SVGIG in the germline V gene (reference sequence). Trimming took 4 bases from V and 4 from J, leaving 17 bases between them. This CDR3 has 14 residues. This sequence was found in a man aged 40-55 years in good health. The material sequenced was blood. The chain joins TRBV30 to TRBJ2-7; TRBD2 might be the D (7 bases). In DNA, the CDR3 is TGTGCCTGGACCCCTAGGGGGGGGGCGTACGAGCAGTACTTC. This sequence encodes CAWTPRGGAYEQYF.